A single T cell receptor beta chain is shown here with its context. MiXCR was run by TCRdb on the 5' RACE reads, yielding one entry per CDR3 protein. The sample has hundreds of thousands of distinct CDR3 sequences, around a quarter seen once. This entry is derived from a study of T-cell memory formation after mild COVID-19. This CDR3 contains 14 residues. Looked up from germline, CDR1 is SGHDT and CDR2 is YYEEEE. The J segment lost 7 bases and the V segment lost 4 bases, leaving 6 bases of the junction unmatched. Sequenced input: PBMCs or a T cell subset sorted from them (not recorded which). The chain uses TRBV5-6 and TRBJ2-5; 11 nucleotides agree with TRBD1. This sequence was found in an adult woman who had mild COVID-19 (a few samples of this study predate the infection). Cell type and time point are not known. CDR3 protein: CASSADRGLGTQYF. CDR3 DNA sequence: TGTGCCAGCAGCGCGGACAGGGGGCTTGGGACCCAGTACTTC.